Given below is one TCR beta chain in context. Its antigen is currently unknown. The ViraFEST assay expanded antigen-specific CD4+ T cells with viral peptide pools before sequencing. Around day 10 of culture, CD4+ T cells were separated out. Having tested negative for nucleocapsid antibodies, the vaccine recipients showed no prior SARS-CoV-2 infection. On both days 3 and 7, half of the culture medium was replaced with IL-2 medium. Sequencing was performed with immunoSEQ multiplex PCR; in TCRdb, only in-frame clones are kept and a portion is missing. The sample has about 41,000 clones, more than 60% seen once. The sample originates from a study of vaccination effects on CD4 cells after COVID-19. Study-level results: Whether induced by infection or by vaccine, clones showed marked clonal contraction late after vaccination. Healthy vaccinees' vaccine-induced clones included only 1 of 255 that recognized common cold coronaviruses. Limitations: small convalescent group and missing early post-infection timepoints.

The CDR3 runs to 16 residues. CDR1 is SGHRS, CDR2 YFSETQ, per germline. V was pared by 4 bases and J by 4 bases, with 9 bases of the junction left unmatched. The chain uses TRBV5-1 and TRBJ2-2, with 8 bases identical to TRBD2. This clonotype was obtained from a human donor who received a COVID-19 vaccine. Sample: CD4+ T cells from PBMCs cultured with HCoV-OC43 spike peptides, taken before COVID-19 vaccination. Subset meaning: HCoV-OC43 spike overlapping peptide pool stimulation. Here the CDR3 DNA reads TGCGCCAGCAGCCCTGATAGCGGGGTGGGCACCGGGGAGCTGTTTTTT. This translates into CASSPDSGVGTGELFF. The full variable domain, with the rest looked up from reference TRBV5-1 and TRBJ2-2, is KAGVTQTPRYLIKTRGQQVTLSCSPISGHRSVSWYQQTPGQGLQFLFEYFSETQRNKGNFPGRFSGRQFSNSRSEMNVSTLELGDSALYLCASSPDSGVGTGELFFGEGSRLTVL.